The 23 T cell receptor beta chains below come from one sample, sequenced in a study of CD8 T cell repertoires and HIV-1 epitope variants. These TCRs are of unknown antigen specificity. TCRdb's copy holds only in-frame clones and misses some; the assay was immunoSEQ multiplex PCR. This table holds approximately 5,200 clones, approximately 62% found once. The sequenced sample consisted of cultured CD8+ T cells derived from PBMCs. These receptors all come from a male donor with HIV.

Turning to this clone: At one of its ends the junction is not consistent with the germline gene, which may arise from a read error. The J gene is TRBJ2-5, the V gene TRBV5-3; maybe TRBD2 (5 bases). Being an ORF, TRBV5-3 has a function that is uncertain. The CDR3 spans 15 residues. CDR3 residues: CASSSAGIDQETQYF. As DNA, the CDR3 is TGTGCCAGCAGCTCCGCCGGGATAGATCAAGAGACCCAGTACTTC.

The chain couples TRBV5-4 to TRBJ2-7; no clear D gene. This CDR3 has 14 amino acids. Germline CDR1 reads SGHNT; CDR2 reads YYREEE (reference sequence). Trimming left V 4 bases short and J 0 bases short, with 11 bases between. This chain's CDR3 is CASSTAGSSYEQYF. CDR3 nucleotides: TGTGCCAGCAGCACGGCCGGAAGCTCCTACGAGCAGTACTTC.

V gene TRBV27 combines with J gene TRBJ2-5; 9 bases agree with TRBD2. The DNA end lines up better with TRBJ2-7; the J call may be wrong. Per the germline V gene, CDR1 is MNHEY and CDR2 is SMNVEV (reference sequence). The length of the CDR3 is 15 residues. The CDR3 is CASSRYSGSRDEQYF. As DNA, the CDR3 is TGTGCCAGCAGCCGATATAGCGGGAGTCGGGACGAGCAGTACTTC.

The rearrangement uses TRBV4-1 and TRBJ2-7; D not resolved. Germline CDR1 and CDR2: MGHRA and YSYEKL. Trimming removed 3 bases at V and 7 bases at J, with 13 bases between. CDR3 size: 13 residues. The CDR3 loop reads CASSHDPLGEQYF. The CDR3 region has the DNA TGCGCCAGCAGCCATGACCCCTTGGGGGAGCAGTACTTC.

This rearrangement joins TRBV5-4 to TRBJ1-1; 7 bases line up with TRBD1. The germline V gene encodes CDR1 SGHNT and CDR2 YYREEE (reference sequence). V lost 7 bases, J lost 1 base, and 10 bases stayed unmatched. The CDR3 covers 15 residues. Here the CDR3 DNA reads TGTGCCAGCGGAGATATGGGACAGAAGAACACTGAAGCTTTCTTT. This translates into CASGDMGQKNTEAFF.

V gene TRBV6-5 combines with J gene TRBJ2-7; D remains ambiguous. The CDR3 length is 14 residues. V dropped 2 bases and J dropped 7 bases, with 15 bases sitting between them. CDR1 is MNHEY, CDR2 SVGAGI, per germline. CDR3 in DNA: TGTGCCAGCAGTTACATGGCCAGATCTGAAGAGCAGTACTTC. Its translation is CASSYMARSEEQYF.

The chain links TRBV27 to TRBJ2-2, with unresolved D. Deletions cut 0 bases from V and 5 bases from J, with 10 bases between. The CDR3 sequence is 15 residues long. CDR1 and CDR2 (germline): MNHEY, SMNVEV (reference sequence). This chain's CDR3 is CASSLSMAVTGELFF. In nucleotides, the CDR3 is TGTGCCAGCAGTTTATCGATGGCGGTAACCGGGGAGCTGTTTTTT.

In its sample, this clone was seen once. This chain uses TRBV19 with TRBJ2-6; unclear D gene. The CDR3 has 17 residues. CDR1 is LNHDA, CDR2 SQIVND, per germline (reference sequence). Trimming took off 0 bases at V and 0 bases at J, with 9 bases between the two ends. In nucleotides, the CDR3 is TGTGCCAGTAGTATAGAGTTAAGGATCTCTGGGGCCAACGTCCTGACTTTC. Encoded protein: CASSIELRISGANVLTF.

The V call is TRBV27, the J call TRBJ2-3, with D possibly being TRBD2 (6 bases). This CDR3 is 16 amino acids long. CDR1 and CDR2 from the germline V gene are MNHEY and SMNVEV (reference sequence). The V end was cut by 3 bases, the J end by 0 bases, with 13 bases between. The CDR3 nucleotides read TGTGCCAGCAGTTTTATTGGCGGGACTAGCACAGATACGCAGTATTTT. Its protein is CASSFIGGTSTDTQYF.

Only a few counts were recorded for this clone. CDR3 amino acids: CASSLGTVNTEAFF. The DNA for the CDR3 is TGTGCCAGCAGTCTCGGGACAGTGAACACTGAAGCTTTCTTT. The chain couples TRBV27 to TRBJ1-1; TRBD1 matches 7 bases. Germline V CDR1 and CDR2: MNHEY, SMNVEV (reference sequence). V lost 5 bases to trimming and J lost 0 bases; unmatched junction nucleotides: 3. The CDR3 has 14 amino acids.

This clone was counted between two and nine times. The chain carries TRBV28 and TRBJ1-3; no clear D. Germline V gene data show CDR1 as MDHEN and CDR2 as SYDVKM. Trimming removed 5 bases from V and 0 bases from J, with 11 bases in between. This CDR3 region has 15 residues. The CDR3 DNA sequence: TGTGCCAGCAGTCCCTGGACGGCCTCTGGAAACACCATATATTTT. This codes for CASSPWTASGNTIYF. Filled out from reference TRBV28 and TRBJ1-3, the complete variable domain reads DVKVTQSSRYLVKRTGEKVFLECVQDMDHENMFWYRQDPGLGLRLIYFSYDVKMKEKGDIPEGYSVSREKKERFSLILESASTNQTSMYLCASSPWTASGNTIYFGEGSWLTVV.

The V call is TRBV4-3, the J call TRBJ1-2, with D perhaps matching TRBD1 (6 bases). The CDR3 loop spans 16 amino acids. The germline V and J ends were trimmed by 0 bases and 4 bases, with 15 bases remaining between them. The germline gives CDR1 LGHNA, CDR2 YSLEER. The chain's CDR3 is CASSQDLRGPSYGYTF. DNA for the CDR3: TGCGCCAGCAGCCAAGATCTCCGGGGGCCCAGCTATGGCTACACCTTC.

This clone was picked up a small number of times. CDR3 region: CASSLAPYYEQYF. The CDR3 coding sequence is TGTGCCAGCAGCTTAGCTCCCTACTACGAGCAGTACTTC. The chain links TRBV7-6 to TRBJ2-7; D unclear. Germline CDR1 reads SGHVS; CDR2 reads FNYEAQ. The CDR3 is 13 amino acids. The V end was cut by 0 bases, the J end by 3 bases, with 6 bases between.

V gene TRBV7-9 combines with J gene TRBJ1-2, with 9 bases matching TRBD1. Germline V gene lookup returns CDR1 SEHNR and CDR2 FQNEAQ (reference sequence). This CDR3 region has 15 residues. Trimming took 5 bases from V and 6 from J; bases not matched to a gene: 10. The CDR3 sequence is CASSGRDREVDGYTF. The DNA for the CDR3 is TGTGCCAGCAGCGGCCGGGACAGGGAAGTAGATGGCTACACCTTC.

Details on this clone: Germline and junction disagree at one end, which may indicate a read error. The chain recombines TRBV6-1 with TRBJ1-5, with D possibly matching TRBD1 (6 bases). The CDR3 has 16 residues. Germline CDR1 and CDR2: MNHNS and SASEGT. In nucleotides, the CDR3 is TGTGCCGGCAGTGAAGACCCTCAGGGGATATTCCAGCCCCAGCATTTT. Protein sequence: CAGSEDPQGIFQPQHF.

The chain uses TRBV7-2 and TRBJ1-5, with a tentative D call TRBD1 (5 bases). The CDR3 covers 15 residues. Per the germline V gene, CDR1 is SGHTA and CDR2 is FQGNSA. V was pared by 5 bases and J by 3 bases, with 14 bases between. The CDR3 DNA reads TGTGCCAGCAGCCAAGAAGGGGAAACCAATCAGCCCCAGCATTTT. Amino acids: CASSQEGETNQPQHF.

This clone was picked up a small number of times. The chain has TRBV7-9 and TRBJ1-5, with 7 bases fitting TRBD1. The CDR3 extends over 15 amino acids. V trimming: 4 bases; J trimming: 4 bases; junction bases outside the gene matches: 7. The germline V gene has CDR1 SEHNR and CDR2 FQNEAQ (reference sequence). CDR3 amino acids: CASSSDDRVNQPQHF. The CDR3 DNA sequence: TGTGCCAGCAGCTCGGATGACAGGGTTAATCAGCCCCAGCATTTT. Using reference TRBV7-9 and TRBJ1-5 for the parts outside the CDR3, the full variable domain is DTGVSQNPRHKITKRGQNVTFRCDPISEHNRLYWYRQTLGQGPEFLTYFQNEAQLEKSRLLSDRFSAERPKGSFSTLEIQRTEQGDSAMYLCASSSDDRVNQPQHFGDGTRLSIL.

The chain uses TRBV27 and TRBJ2-7; TRBD1 agrees at 7 bases. In germline, CDR1 is MNHEY, CDR2 SMNVEV (reference sequence). The CDR3 contains 14 residues. V shed 3 bases and J 3 bases; nucleotides not matched to a gene: 5. The CDR3 sequence: CASSLTGKGYEQYF. The CDR3 nucleotides read TGTGCCAGCAGTTTGACAGGGAAGGGCTACGAGCAGTACTTC.

This chain uses TRBV5-6 with TRBJ2-1; D not certain. The germline V gene has CDR1 SGHDT and CDR2 YYEEEE. Trimming cost V 3 bases and J 7 bases, with 8 bases left between them. This CDR3 has 12 amino acids. The CDR3 spells CASSSRPNEQFF. The CDR3 nucleotides read TGTGCCAGCAGCTCCAGACCGAATGAGCAGTTCTTC.

The V call is TRBV7-9, the J call TRBJ2-1; TRBD2 agrees at 9 bases. The trim removed 3 bases at V and 7 bases at J, leaving 7 bases unmatched. CDR1 SEHNR and CDR2 FQNEAQ come from the germline V gene (reference sequence). The CDR3 totals 15 residues. The CDR3 region is CASSFVGSGGNEQFF. The CDR3 DNA reads TGTGCCAGCAGCTTCGTTGGTAGCGGGGGAAATGAGCAGTTCTTC. Complete variable domain (other parts from reference TRBV7-9 and TRBJ2-1): DTGVSQNPRHKITKRGQNVTFRCDPISEHNRLYWYRQTLGQGPEFLTYFQNEAQLEKSRLLSDRFSAERPKGSFSTLEIQRTEQGDSAMYLCASSFVGSGGNEQFFGPGTRLTVL.

V gene TRBV5-6 combines with J gene TRBJ2-5; the D gene could be TRBD1 or TRBD2 (6 bases each). V was pared by 2 bases and J by 0 bases, with 11 bases between. Germline assignment: CDR1 SGHDT and CDR2 YYEEEE. The CDR3 sequence is 15 residues long. The CDR3 sequence: CASSFRGGYQETQYF. CDR3 coding DNA: TGTGCCAGCAGCTTCCGAGGGGGGTACCAAGAGACCCAGTACTTC.

This clone was counted only a few times. V is TRBV11-2 and J is TRBJ2-7, with TRBD2 identical over 7 bases. This CDR3 has 14 residues. Trimming at V came to 3 bases and at J to 1 base, leaving 3 bases not matched to a gene. The germline V gene has CDR1 SGHAT and CDR2 FQNNGV. The CDR3 sequence is CASSLLAASYEQYF. The CDR3 nucleotides read TGTGCCAGCAGCTTGCTAGCGGCTTCCTACGAGCAGTACTTC.

This clone occurred a few times. The DNA of the CDR3 is TGTGCCAGCAGCCCTGAGGGCCCCTACAATGAGCAGTTCTTC. Encoded protein: CASSPEGPYNEQFF. This chain uses TRBV7-6 with TRBJ2-1, with D maybe TRBD2 (5 bases). The CDR3 runs 14 residues. Trimming left V 5 bases short and J 2 bases short, with 10 bases between. CDR1 is SGHVS, CDR2 FNYEAQ, per germline.